Presented here are 21 T cell receptor beta chains from one specimen sequenced in a study of STAT3 mutations in large granular lymphocyte leukemia. No antigen has been identified for these receptors. Study-wide findings and caveats: Every T-cell large granular lymphocyte leukemia patient had at least one immunodominant TCR beta clonotype.

Only in-frame clones appear in the TCRdb table, and some are missing; sequencing was by immunoSEQ multiplex PCR. The top ten clones hold 30% to 35% of a sample with 4,500 to 6,000 clones, around 94% of them seen once. The material sequenced was peripheral blood mononuclear cells. These receptors came from a man between 60 and 75 years old with T-cell large granular lymphocyte leukemia. Some clones in this sample may be carry-over from other donors' samples.

V usage is TRBV5-1 and J usage is TRBJ2-1; unclear D gene. From germline, CDR1 is SGHRS and CDR2 YFSETQ. Trimming took off 4 bases at V and 1 base at J, with 15 bases between the two ends. The CDR3 spans 16 residues. The DNA of the CDR3 is TGCGCCAGCAGCCCTTGGGCTGTGCAGTCCTACAATGAGCAGTTCTTC. Its translation: CASSPWAVQSYNEQFF. The whole variable domain, filled in from reference TRBV5-1 and TRBJ2-1, reads KAGVTQTPRYLIKTRGQQVTLSCSPISGHRSVSWYQQTPGQGLQFLFEYFSETQRNKGNFPGRFSGRQFSNSRSEMNVSTLELGDSALYLCASSPWAVQSYNEQFFGPGTRLTVL.

The chain recombines TRBV2 with TRBJ2-3; 7 bases agree with TRBD2. Germline-derived CDR1 and CDR2 are SNHLY and FYNNEI. The CDR3 has 16 amino acids. Germline trimming cut 4 bases from V and 2 bases from J; bases unmatched to any gene: 9. CDR3 region: CASSGGTGGTTDTQYF. The DNA for the CDR3 is TGTGCCAGCAGTGGGGGGACGGGAGGAACCACAGATACGCAGTATTTT.

This clone appeared once. The chain joins TRBV28 to TRBJ2-7, with 8 bases aligning to TRBD2. In germline, CDR1 is MDHEN, CDR2 SYDVKM. V was clipped by 3 bases and J by 7 bases; unmatched bases: 8. The CDR3 is made up of 14 amino acids. In DNA, the CDR3 is TGTGCCAGCAGTTTTGGACTAGCTATTAATGAGCAGTACTTC. It yields the protein CASSFGLAINEQYF. Variable domain in full (rest from reference TRBV28 and TRBJ2-7): DVKVTQSSRYLVKRTGEKVFLECVQDMDHENMFWYRQDPGLGLRLIYFSYDVKMKEKGDIPEGYSVSREKKERFSLILESASTNQTSMYLCASSFGLAINEQYFGPGTRLTVT.

The chain is built from TRBV29-1 and TRBJ2-1; D is unresolved. The V and J ends lost 2 bases and 10 bases respectively, with 12 bases between them. The germline V gene encodes CDR1 SQVTM and CDR2 ANQGSEA. The CDR3 is 12 amino acids. CDR3 region: CSVEKVFGEQFF. CDR3 in DNA: TGCAGCGTTGAAAAAGTTTTCGGCGAGCAGTTCTTC.

The rearrangement uses TRBV9 and TRBJ2-2, with D perhaps TRBD2 (6 bases). Germline loops: CDR1 SGDLS, CDR2 YYNGEE. This CDR3 has 16 residues. Trimming stripped 4 bases from V and 3 bases from J, with 16 bases between. The chain's CDR3 is CASSTLSGPDTGELFF. The CDR3 coding sequence is TGTGCCAGCAGCACCCTTAGCGGTCCGGACACCGGGGAGCTGTTTTTT.

The J gene is TRBJ2-7, the V gene TRBV7-2; TRBD2 matches 10 bases. In germline, CDR1 is SGHTA, CDR2 FQGNSA. This CDR3 spans 15 amino acids. V was pared by 1 base and J by 4 bases, with 4 bases of the junction left unmatched. CDR3 sequence reads: CASSLDTAGGYEQYF. CDR3 coding DNA: TGTGCCAGCAGCTTAGATACAGCGGGAGGGTACGAGCAGTACTTC. The entire variable domain, with the rest obtained from reference TRBV7-2 and TRBJ2-7, is as follows: GAGVSQSPSNKVTEKGKDVELRCDPISGHTALYWYRQSLGQGLEFLIYFQGNSAPDKSGLPSDRFSAERTGGSVSTLTIQRTQQEDSAVYLCASSLDTAGGYEQYFGPGTRLTVT.

The V gene is TRBV5-4, the J gene TRBJ2-7; 10 bases are a match to TRBD2. The CDR3 has 15 amino acids. Germline loops: CDR1 SGHNT, CDR2 YYREEE (reference sequence). Trimming removed 3 bases from V and 3 bases from J; junction bases left unmatched: 6. This CDR3 is CASSSTSGIYYEQYF. The DNA for the CDR3 is TGTGCCAGCAGCTCAACTAGCGGGATATACTACGAGCAGTACTTC.

The rearrangement links TRBV5-4 to TRBJ2-1; 8 bases line up with TRBD2. Germline V gene lookup returns CDR1 SGHNT and CDR2 YYREEE (reference sequence). Germline trimming cut 4 bases from V and 7 bases from J; bases unmatched to any gene: 4. This CDR3 has 13 amino acids. CDR3 amino acids: CASSATGGNEQFF. The CDR3 nucleotides are TGTGCCAGCAGCGCGACGGGAGGGAATGAGCAGTTCTTC.

This clone was detected only once. The chain recombines TRBV7-9 with TRBJ1-1; the D is unclear. V was pared by 2 bases and J by 1 base, with 8 bases between. The CDR3 is made up of 14 amino acids. Per the germline V gene, CDR1 is SEHNR and CDR2 is FQNEAQ (reference sequence). CDR3 region: CASSLMGGNTEAFF. The CDR3 DNA reads TGTGCCAGCAGCTTAATGGGCGGGAACACTGAAGCTTTCTTT.

V and J are TRBV28 and TRBJ1-1; TRBD1 might be the D (6 bases). V was pared by 4 bases and J by 1 base, with 10 bases between. The CDR3 is 14 amino acids. Per germline, CDR1 MDHEN and CDR2 SYDVKM. The CDR3 loop reads CASSWHRENTEAFF. Written as DNA, the CDR3 is TGTGCCAGCAGTTGGCACAGGGAGAACACTGAAGCTTTCTTT.

The CDR3 spells CASSPSGGAGTEAFF. DNA for the CDR3: TGTGCCAGCAGCCCCTCGGGGGGGGCCGGCACTGAAGCTTTCTTT. The V and J genes are TRBV6-6 and TRBJ1-1; D possibly corresponds to TRBD1 (6 bases). CDR1 is MNHNY, CDR2 SVGAGI, per germline (reference sequence). CDR3 size: 15 residues. Between the trimmed V and J ends, which lost 6 bases and 4 bases, there was a span of 18 bases.

The chain links TRBV5-1 to TRBJ2-1; TRBD2 matches at 7 bases. The CDR3 has 17 residues. V gave up 1 base and J gave up 4 bases; unmatched junction bases: 11. Germline V gene sequence: CDR1 SGHRS, CDR2 YFSETQ. The CDR3 region has the DNA TGCGCCAGCAGCTTGCTTCCCGGTAGCGGGTCTTACAATGAGCAGTTCTTC. This gives the protein CASSLLPGSGSYNEQFF.

The chain links TRBV7-2 to TRBJ2-7; either TRBD1 or TRBD2 may fit D (5 bases each). The V gene's germline CDR1 is SGHTA and CDR2 FQGNSA. The germline V and J ends were trimmed by 5 bases and 6 bases, with 14 bases remaining between them. This CDR3 has 13 amino acids. In DNA form, the CDR3 reads TGTGCCAGCAGCCGGATATATGGGGGCGAGCAGTACTTC. As protein: CASSRIYGGEQYF.

This sequence joins TRBV28 and TRBJ2-7, with D unresolved. The CDR3 runs 14 residues. The V end lost 1 base, the J end lost 6 bases, and 13 bases lay between the germline ends. Germline V CDR1 and CDR2: MDHEN, SYDVKM. The CDR3 spells CASSLSPLPSEQYF. The CDR3 nucleotides read TGTGCCAGCAGTTTATCCCCTCTACCGTCCGAGCAGTACTTC.

This clone appeared once. The rearrangement links TRBV29-1 to TRBJ2-7, with D possibly being TRBD1 (5 bases). Germline V gene lookup returns CDR1 SQVTM and CDR2 ANQGSEA. This CDR3 is built from 12 residues. Trimming took off 2 bases at V and 5 bases at J, with 10 bases between the two ends. Here the CDR3 reads CSVEIQGDEQYF. The CDR3 region has the DNA TGCAGCGTTGAAATCCAGGGTGACGAGCAGTACTTC.

The J gene is TRBJ2-3, the V gene TRBV5-1; D unresolved. V shed 0 bases and J shed 1 base, with 9 bases lying between them. Germline assignment: CDR1 SGHRS and CDR2 YFSETQ. This CDR3 is 15 amino acids long. CDR3 sequence: CASSLAPSGTDTQYF. The CDR3 DNA sequence: TGCGCCAGCAGCTTGGCGCCCTCTGGCACAGATACGCAGTATTTT.

The V call is TRBV5-1, the J call TRBJ1-4; 8 nucleotides match TRBD1. V gave up 0 bases and J gave up 4 bases; unmatched junction bases: 5. CDR1 SGHRS and CDR2 YFSETQ come from the germline V gene. The CDR3 runs 16 residues. The CDR3 sequence: CASSLEVGQGNEKLFF. CDR3 DNA: TGCGCCAGCAGCTTGGAGGTTGGACAGGGTAATGAAAAACTGTTTTTT.

This clone was picked up one time. The rearrangement joins TRBV19 to TRBJ1-5; TRBD1 agrees at 7 bases. The length of the CDR3 is 15 residues. Per the germline V gene, CDR1 is LNHDA and CDR2 is SQIVND (reference sequence). V lost 5 bases and J lost 5; bases outside the gene matches: 9. In DNA, the CDR3 is TGTGCCAGTAGTCCACAGGGGCAAGAGGATCAGCCCCAGCATTTT. Protein product: CASSPQGQEDQPQHF.

This clone was seen a single time. The rearrangement links TRBV5-6 to TRBJ1-3; perhaps TRBD1 as D (5 bases). Germline V gives CDR1 SGHDT, CDR2 YYEEEE. Trimming cost V 4 bases and J 3 bases, with 14 bases left between them. CDR3 size: 15 residues. CDR3 loop: CASSHSGGYGNTIYF. In nucleotides, the CDR3 is TGTGCCAGCAGCCATTCTGGGGGTTATGGAAACACCATATATTTT.

This clone has only one observation. CDR3 sequence: CASSSLDSNNEQFF. DNA of the CDR3: TGTGCCAGTAGTTCCCTCGACAGCAACAATGAGCAGTTCTTC. The chain uses TRBV19 and TRBJ2-1; D perhaps matches TRBD1 (5 bases). The length of the CDR3 is 14 residues. V lost 5 bases to trimming and J lost 5 bases, with 13 bases between them. Germline-derived CDR1 and CDR2 are LNHDA and SQIVND (reference sequence).

The CDR3 loop is CASSFRVTGELFF. The CDR3 DNA reads TGCGCCAGCAGCTTTAGAGTCACCGGGGAGCTGTTTTTT. This chain links TRBV5-1 with TRBJ2-2, with D hard to call. The CDR3 has 13 residues. Trimming took off 2 bases at V and 4 bases at J, with 6 bases between the two ends. Looked up from germline, CDR1 is SGHRS and CDR2 is YFSETQ.